Presented here are 4 T cell receptor beta chains from one specimen sequenced in a study of shared clonotypes between healthy human individuals. The table came from immunoSEQ multiplex PCR; TCRdb's copy has only in-frame clones and leaves some out. The sample records more than 2 million clones, under 97% being singletons. The sequenced material came from naive CD4+ T cells sorted from blood. Subset described: CD45RA+ positively selected. The source is a man aged 18-30 years in good health.

The chain has TRBV27 and TRBJ2-7; a weak D match, TRBD1 (5 bases). V was trimmed by 3 bases and J by 4 bases, leaving 13 bases between them. The CDR3 has 14 amino acids. Germline assignment: CDR1 MNHEY and CDR2 SMNVEV (reference sequence). Written as DNA, the CDR3 is TGTGCCAGCAGTTTCGGCAGGGTTGGGTACGAGCAGTACTTC. It specifies CASSFGRVGYEQYF.

The J gene is TRBJ2-3, the V gene TRBV7-2; D is uncertain. V gave up 3 bases and J gave up 2 bases, with 6 bases separating them. The CDR3 contains 13 residues. In germline, CDR1 is SGHTA, CDR2 FQGNSA. The CDR3 region has the DNA TGTGCCAGCAGCTTTATTTACACAGATACGCAGTATTTT. It codes for CASSFIYTDTQYF.

The genes are TRBV30 and TRBJ2-2; 13 positions agree with TRBD2. V was pared by 1 base and J by 7 bases, with 0 bases of the junction left unmatched. This CDR3 has 14 residues. Per germline, CDR1 GTSNPN and CDR2 SVGIG (reference sequence). The CDR3 bases are TGTGCCTGGAGTGGACTAGCGGGGGGCGGGGAGCTGTTTTTT. Its translation is CAWSGLAGGGELFF.

The chain recombines TRBV5-1 with TRBJ2-4; D may be TRBD2 (5 bases). Trimming left V 2 bases short and J 0 bases short, with 15 bases between. Germline V gene sequence: CDR1 SGHRS, CDR2 YFSETQ. The CDR3 consists of 17 residues. This chain's CDR3 is CASSFWENKIAKNIQYF. CDR3 sequence (DNA): TGCGCCAGCAGCTTCTGGGAGAATAAGATAGCCAAAAACATTCAGTACTTC.